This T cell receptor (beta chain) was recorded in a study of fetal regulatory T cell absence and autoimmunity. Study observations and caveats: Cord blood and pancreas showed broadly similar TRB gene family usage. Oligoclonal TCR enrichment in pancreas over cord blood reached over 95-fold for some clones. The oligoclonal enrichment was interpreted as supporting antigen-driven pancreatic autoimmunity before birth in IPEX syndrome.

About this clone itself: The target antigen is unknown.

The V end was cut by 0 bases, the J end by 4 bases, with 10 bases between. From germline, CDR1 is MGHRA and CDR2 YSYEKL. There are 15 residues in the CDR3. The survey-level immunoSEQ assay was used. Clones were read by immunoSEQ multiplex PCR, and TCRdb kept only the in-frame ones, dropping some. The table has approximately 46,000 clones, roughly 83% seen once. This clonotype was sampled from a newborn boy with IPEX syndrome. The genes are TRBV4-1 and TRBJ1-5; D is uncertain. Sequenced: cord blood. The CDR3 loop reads CASSQDTTPNQPQHF. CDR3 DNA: TGCGCCAGCAGCCAAGATACGACGCCGAATCAGCCCCAGCATTTT.